This entry features one T cell receptor (beta chain) sequence. The sample is drawn from a study of blood T cell repertoires in COVID-19. Looking at the study overall: The study drew acute and convalescent COVID-19 samples from the United States, Italy and Spain.

Method: immunoSEQ multiplex PCR; TCRdb's copy keeps in-frame clones and lacks some. The profile covers hundreds of thousands of clones, with 75% to 90% appearing a single time and 0.8% to 0.9% taken by the ten largest. V shed 1 base, J shed 4 bases, and the junction held 7 bases outside the gene matches. The CDR3 spans 16 residues. From germline, CDR1 is SNHLY and CDR2 FYNNEI. The chain joins TRBV2 to TRBJ2-1; TRBD1 agrees at 7 bases. The source is a young man with COVID-19, enrolled during active disease. Sequences were obtained from peripheral blood. The DNA of the CDR3 is TGTGCCAGCAGTGAAGATGGGACAGCTTTATACAATGAGCAGTTCTTC. It yields the protein CASSEDGTALYNEQFF.